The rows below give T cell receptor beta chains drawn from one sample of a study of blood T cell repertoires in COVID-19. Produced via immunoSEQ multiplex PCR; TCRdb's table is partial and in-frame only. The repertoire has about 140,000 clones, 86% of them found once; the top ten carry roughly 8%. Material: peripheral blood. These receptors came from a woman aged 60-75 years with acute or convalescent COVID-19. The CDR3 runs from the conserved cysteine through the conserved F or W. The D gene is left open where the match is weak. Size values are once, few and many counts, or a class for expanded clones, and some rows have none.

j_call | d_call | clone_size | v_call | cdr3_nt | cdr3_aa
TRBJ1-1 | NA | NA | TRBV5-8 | TGTGCCAGCAGCTTGCAGGGGAACACTGAAGCTTTCTTT | CASSLQGNTEAFF
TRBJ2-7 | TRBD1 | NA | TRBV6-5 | TGTGCCAGCAGGAAGACAGGGGCCTACGAGCAGTACTTC | CASRKTGAYEQYF
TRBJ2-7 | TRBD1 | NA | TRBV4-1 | TGCGCCAGCAGCCAAGCCAGGGGGCACTCCTACGAGCAGTACTTC | CASSQARGHSYEQYF
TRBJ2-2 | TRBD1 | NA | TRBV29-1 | TGCAGCGTTAGGACCGGGACAGGGGTTACTGGGGAGCTGTTTTTT | CSVRTGTGVTGELFF
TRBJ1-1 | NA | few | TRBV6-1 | TGTGCCAGCAGGACTGACCGGGCTTTCTTT | CASRTDRAFF
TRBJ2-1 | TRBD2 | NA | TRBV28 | TGTGCCAGCAGTTCCCTGGGACTAGCGGGGGGCAATGAGCAGTTCTTC | CASSSLGLAGGNEQFF
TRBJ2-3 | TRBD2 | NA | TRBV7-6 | TGTGCCAGCAGCTACCTCGCCGGGACTAGCGGGGGCGCGACAGATACGCAGTATTTT | CASSYLAGTSGGATDTQYF
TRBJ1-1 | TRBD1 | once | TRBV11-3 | TGTGCCAGCAGCTTGGGGGGACAGATTGAAGCTTTCTTT | CASSLGGQIEAFF
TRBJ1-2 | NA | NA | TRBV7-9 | TGTGCCAGCAGGAGGCTGGAGGACTATGGCTACACCTTC | CASRRLEDYGYTF
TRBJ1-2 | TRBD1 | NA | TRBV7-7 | TGTGCTAGCAGCTTACTCTTCCTTGGACAGGTTGGGTCAGCAAACTATGGCTACACCTTC | CASSLLFLGQVGSANYGYTF
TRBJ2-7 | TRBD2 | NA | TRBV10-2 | TGCGCCAGCACAACGATACTTAGCGGGGCCATCTCCTACGAGCAGTACTTC | CASTTILSGAISYEQYF
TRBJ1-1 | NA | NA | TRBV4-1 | TGCGCCAGCAGCCAAGAGGAGGGCTCCACTGAAGCTTTCTTT | CASSQEEGSTEAFF
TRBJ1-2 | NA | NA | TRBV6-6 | TGTGCCAGCAAGAACTCGGGGGACTATGGCTACACCTTC | CASKNSGDYGYTF
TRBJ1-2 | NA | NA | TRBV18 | TGTGCCAGCTCACCTGACCAGGGCAATGGCTACACCTTC | CASSPDQGNGYTF
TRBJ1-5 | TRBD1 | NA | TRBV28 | TGTGCCAGCAGTTTGGGGGAAGACAGGGGAGCCTTTCAGCCCCAGCATTTT | CASSLGEDRGAFQPQHF
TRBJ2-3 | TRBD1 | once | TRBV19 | TGTGCCAGTAGCCCACCGGGACAGAGGCCCACAGATACGCAGTATTTT | CASSPPGQRPTDTQYF
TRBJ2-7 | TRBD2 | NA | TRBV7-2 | TGTGCCAGCAGCTTTACTAGCGGGGGCCCCTACGAGCAGTACTTC | CASSFTSGGPYEQYF
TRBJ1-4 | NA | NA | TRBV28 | TGTGCCAGCAGTTTTTTATCGGGGGGAAGGTCTAATGAAAAACTGTTTTTT | CASSFLSGGRSNEKLFF
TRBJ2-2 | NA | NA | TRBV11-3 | TGTGCCAGCAGCTTGGAGGGACTGGAGGGCGGGGAGCTGTTTTTT | CASSLEGLEGGELFF
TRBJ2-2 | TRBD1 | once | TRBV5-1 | TGCGCCAGCAGCAGCCCAGGGGGCACCGGGGAGCTGTTTTTT | CASSSPGGTGELFF
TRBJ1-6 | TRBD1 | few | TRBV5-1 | TGCGCCAGCAGCTTGGCAGGGGGTACTTCACCCCTCCACTTT | CASSLAGGTSPLHF
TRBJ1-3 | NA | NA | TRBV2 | TGTGCCAGCAGCGAGCAGGGGCTCTCTGGAAACACCATATATTTT | CASSEQGLSGNTIYF
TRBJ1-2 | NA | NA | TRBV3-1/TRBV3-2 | TGTGCCAGCAGCTTCCGACAGATTAACTATGGCTACACCTTC | CASSFRQINYGYTF
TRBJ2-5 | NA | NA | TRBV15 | TGTGCCACCAACCGACAGATCCAAGAGACCCAGTACTTC | CATNRQIQETQYF
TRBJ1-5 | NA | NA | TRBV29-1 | TGCAGCGTTGAAGACAGGGAAAGCAATCAGCCCCAGCATTTT | CSVEDRESNQPQHF
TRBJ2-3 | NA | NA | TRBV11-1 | TGTGCCAGCAGCCCGCGGGCCAGCACAGATACGCAGTATTTT | CASSPRASTDTQYF
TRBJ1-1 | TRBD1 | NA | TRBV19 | TGTGCCAGTAGTATGGAACAGGGGGCGCGTTCAAAAGCTTTCTTT | CASSMEQGARSKAFF
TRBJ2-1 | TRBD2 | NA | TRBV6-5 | TGTGCCAGCAGTTACGGCGGGGGGGTGTATGAGCAGTTCTTC | CASSYGGGVYEQFF
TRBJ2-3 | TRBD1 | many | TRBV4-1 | TGCGCCAGCAGCCAAGTTCTGGGAGACAGGGTTGTACCAGATACGCAGTATTTT | CASSQVLGDRVVPDTQYF
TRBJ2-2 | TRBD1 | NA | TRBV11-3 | TGTGCCAGCAGCTCTGGACAGGGCGGTAGCATCGGGGAGCTGTTTTTT | CASSSGQGGSIGELFF
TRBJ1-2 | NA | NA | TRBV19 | TGTGCCAGTACCACCTCGCCAGGGAACTATGGCTACACCTTC | CASTTSPGNYGYTF
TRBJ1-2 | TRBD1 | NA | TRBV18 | TGTGCCAGCACTCGGGACTCCTCACAGGGGGGCTACACCTTC | CASTRDSSQGGYTF
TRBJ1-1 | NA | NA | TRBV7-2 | TGTGCCAGCAGCCCGGGGGGCAGGGATGAAGCTTTCTTT | CASSPGGRDEAFF
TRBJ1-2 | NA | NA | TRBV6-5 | TGTGCCAGCTTTCAAGGGGTTGGGAAAGGCTACACCTTC | CASFQGVGKGYTF
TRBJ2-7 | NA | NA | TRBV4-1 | TGCGCCAGCAGCCCCGTTGGACGGGGGTCCACCTACGAGCAGTACTTC | CASSPVGRGSTYEQYF
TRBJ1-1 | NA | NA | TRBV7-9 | TGTGCCAGCAGCTTAGTTGCAGGGATGAACACTGAAGCTTTCTTT | CASSLVAGMNTEAFF
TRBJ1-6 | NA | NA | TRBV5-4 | TGTGCCAGCAGCTTGGGCAGACCGGGGGATTCACCCCTCCACTTT | CASSLGRPGDSPLHF
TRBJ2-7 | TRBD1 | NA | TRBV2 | TGTGCCAGCAGTGAACCAGGACAGGGGGCCTCCTACGAGCAGTACTTC | CASSEPGQGASYEQYF
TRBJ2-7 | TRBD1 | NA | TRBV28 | TGTGCCAGCAGTTTAACCGGGACAGGGGTCATCGAGCAGTACTTC | CASSLTGTGVIEQYF
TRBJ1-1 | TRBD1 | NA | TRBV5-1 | TGCGCCAGCAGCAGGGGACAGGGTAACACTGAAGCTTTCTTT | CASSRGQGNTEAFF
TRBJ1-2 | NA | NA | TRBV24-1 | TGTGCCACCATGGCCGCGGGAGGCAGGGGAATTGGAGGCTACACCTTC | CATMAAGGRGIGGYTF
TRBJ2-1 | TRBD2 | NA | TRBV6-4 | TGTGCCAGCAGTTTGGACGGGGGGGCTTACAATGAGCAGTTCTTC | CASSLDGGAYNEQFF
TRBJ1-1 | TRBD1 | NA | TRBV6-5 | TGTGCCAGCAGTAGACCGGGACAGGGGAGCACTGAAGCTTTCTTT | CASSRPGQGSTEAFF
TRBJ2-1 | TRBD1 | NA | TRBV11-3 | TGTGCCAGCACTCCGGACAGGGGGCAGATGGATGAGCAGTTCTTC | CASTPDRGQMDEQFF
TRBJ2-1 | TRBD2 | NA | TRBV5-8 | TGTGCCAGCAGCTCCCAACGGGGGGGCGGTTACAATGAGCAGTTCTTC | CASSSQRGGGYNEQFF
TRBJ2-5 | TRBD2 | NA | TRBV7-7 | TGTGCTAGCAGCTTAGTGCGCTCCGGGACTACCGATGGGGAGACCCAGTACTTC | CASSLVRSGTTDGETQYF
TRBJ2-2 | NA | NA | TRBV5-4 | TGTGCCAGCAGCTCGGGTTCGCGGGAGCTGTTTTTT | CASSSGSRELFF
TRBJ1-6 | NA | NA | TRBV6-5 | TGTGCCAGCAGGTTCGGGAGGGGCACCAGTTCACCCCTCCACTTT | CASRFGRGTSSPLHF
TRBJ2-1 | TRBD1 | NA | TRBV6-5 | TGTGCCAGCAGGTCGGACAGGGAGTACAATGAGCAGTTCTTC | CASRSDREYNEQFF
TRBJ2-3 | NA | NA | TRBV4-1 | TGCGCCAGCAGGGTGCAATGGGGCTTTTTGGATACGCAGTATTTT | CASRVQWGFLDTQYF
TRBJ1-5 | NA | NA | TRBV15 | TGTGCCACCAGCAGAGACAAGGGGCTTAATCAGCCCCAGCATTTT | CATSRDKGLNQPQHF
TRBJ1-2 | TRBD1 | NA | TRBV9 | TGTGCCAGCAGCGCCGGAGACAGGGTTGACTATGGCTACACCTTC | CASSAGDRVDYGYTF
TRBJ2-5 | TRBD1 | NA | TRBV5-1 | TGCGCCAGCAGCTCCTCGGACAGGAAAAGGGAGACCCAGTACTTC | CASSSSDRKRETQYF
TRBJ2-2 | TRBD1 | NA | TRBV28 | TGTGCCAGCAGTCCGGGACAGGGGGCGGGTACCGGGGAGCTGTTTTTT | CASSPGQGAGTGELFF
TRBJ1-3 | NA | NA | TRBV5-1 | TGCGCCAGCAGCTTGGCCACGCGCTCGTCTGGAAACACCATATATTTT | CASSLATRSSGNTIYF